The subject of this entry is one T cell receptor beta chain. The data derive from a study of CD8 T cells in Susac syndrome. The V gene's germline CDR1 is MGHRA and CDR2 YSYEKL. Trimming removed 5 bases from V and 12 bases from J, with 19 bases in between. The CDR3 has 13 amino acids. With random hexamers, about 0.5 to 1 ug RNA was reverse transcribed. TCRdb itself ran the immunoSEQ multiplex PCR reads through MiXCR, one entry per CDR3 protein. This sample carries around 140,000 distinct CDR3 sequences, 95% of them seen once, and the ten largest clones take about 0.15%. This receptor was identified in a human donor with Susac syndrome. The chain combines TRBV4-1 with TRBJ1-2; TRBD1 is a possible D gene (6 bases). Sequences were obtained from CD4+ T cells from PBMCs. The CDR3 loop is CASSALGGSMNTF. The CDR3 region has the DNA TGCGCCAGCAGCGCCTTAGGGGGTTCAATGAACACCTTC.